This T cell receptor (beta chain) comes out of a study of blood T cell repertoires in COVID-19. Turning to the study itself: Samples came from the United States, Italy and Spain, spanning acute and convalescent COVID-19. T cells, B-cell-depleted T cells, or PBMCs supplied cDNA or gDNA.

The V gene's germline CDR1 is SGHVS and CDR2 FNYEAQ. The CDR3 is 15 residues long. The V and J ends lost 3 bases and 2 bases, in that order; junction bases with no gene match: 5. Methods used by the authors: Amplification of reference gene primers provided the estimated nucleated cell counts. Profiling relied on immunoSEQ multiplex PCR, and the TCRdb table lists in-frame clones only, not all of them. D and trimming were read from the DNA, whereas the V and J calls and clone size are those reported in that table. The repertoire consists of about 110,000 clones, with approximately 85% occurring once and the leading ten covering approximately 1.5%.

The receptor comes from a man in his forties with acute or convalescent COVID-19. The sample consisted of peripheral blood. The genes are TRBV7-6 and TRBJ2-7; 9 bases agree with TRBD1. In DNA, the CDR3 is TGTGCCAGCAGCTTGGGGACAGGGAGGCCCTACGAGCAGTACTTC. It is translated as CASSLGTGRPYEQYF.